A single sample gave rise to the 24 T cell receptor beta chains below, sequenced in a study of T cell responses to AZD1222 COVID-19 vaccine. Libraries were prepared by immunoSEQ multiplex PCR; TCRdb keeps only in-frame clonotypes and omits some of them. The sample consists of 100,000 or so clones, more than 75% of them appearing once. The specimen was peripheral blood, collected on day 0 of AZD1222 vaccination. The receptors come from an adult in good health.

This clone was found a few times. The gene calls are TRBV10-3 and TRBJ2-7; TRBD1 matches 9 bases. The germline CDR1 and CDR2 sequences are ENHRY and SYGVKD. The CDR3 totals 14 residues. The V and J ends lost 5 bases and 4 bases, in that order; junction bases with no gene match: 6. The CDR3 spells CAISHGTGKYEQYF. CDR3 nucleotide sequence: TGTGCCATCAGTCATGGGACAGGGAAATACGAGCAGTACTTC.

This clone was recorded only once. The chain combines TRBV20-1 with TRBJ1-5, with a tentative D call TRBD1 (6 bases). The CDR3 contains 16 residues. The germline V gene encodes CDR1 DFQATT and CDR2 SNEGSKA (reference sequence). Deletions cut 3 bases from V and 6 bases from J, with 21 bases between. The DNA of the CDR3 is TGCAGTGCTAGTGATGGCTCGGGAGGGGGTAGTCAGCCCCAGCATTTT. This encodes CSASDGSGGGSQPQHF.

J is TRBJ1-2 and V is TRBV28; D perhaps matches TRBD1 (5 bases). Germline CDR1 MDHEN, CDR2 SYDVKM. V was clipped by 7 bases and J by 4 bases, with 19 bases between them. CDR3 size: 15 residues. The CDR3 DNA sequence: TGTGCCAGCACCCTAGTTCGGGGGAGTAGCTATGGCTACACCTTC. It codes for CASTLVRGSSYGYTF.

This clone came up once. This rearrangement joins TRBV19 to TRBJ2-7; D is possibly TRBD1 or TRBD2 (5 bases each). Trimming removed 9 bases from V and 0 bases from J, with 12 bases in between. Germline V gene lookup returns CDR1 LNHDA and CDR2 SQIVND (reference sequence). This CDR3 has 13 residues. The CDR3 sequence: CASGAGASYEQYF. The DNA for the CDR3 is TGTGCCAGCGGGGCGGGCGCCTCCTACGAGCAGTACTTC.

This chain uses TRBV4-3 with TRBJ2-1; 13 nucleotides line up with TRBD2. V shed 0 bases, J shed 10 bases, and the junction held 3 bases outside the gene matches. The CDR3 runs 15 residues. In germline, CDR1 is LGHNA, CDR2 YSLEER. Written as DNA, the CDR3 is TGCGCCAGCAGCCAAGAGGGACTAGCGGGGAGGGAGCAGTTCTTC. This encodes CASSQEGLAGREQFF.

This clone was picked up a small number of times. The V gene is TRBV7-2, the J gene TRBJ2-2; TRBD2 matches 7 bases. Germline V gene data show CDR1 as SGHTA and CDR2 as FQGNSA. The CDR3 extends over 14 amino acids. J gave up 6 bases and V 5 bases, and 6 bases lay outside the gene matches. CDR3 region: CASSLGGSAGELFF. The CDR3 DNA is TGTGCCAGCAGCCTGGGAGGGTCCGCCGGGGAGCTGTTTTTT.

The genes are TRBV9 and TRBJ2-7; 10 bases fit TRBD1. Germline V gene data show CDR1 as SGDLS and CDR2 as YYNGEE. The CDR3 has 16 residues. The V gene end was trimmed by 5 bases and the J gene end by 6 bases; junction bases not matched to a gene: 14. Here the CDR3 DNA reads TGTGCCAGCAGTCGTAGTGTATCCGGACAGGGGGGCGAGCAGTACTTC. This translates into CASSRSVSGQGGEQYF.

V and J are TRBV27 and TRBJ2-7; TRBD2 matches 11 bases. The CDR3 covers 18 residues. From germline, CDR1 is MNHEY and CDR2 SMNVEV (reference sequence). Trimming cost V 0 bases and J 3 bases; bases outside gene matches: 10. The CDR3, as DNA: TGTGCCAGCAGTTTATCCCCCCCACTAGCGGGAGACGTCTACGAGCAGTACTTC. This gives the protein CASSLSPPLAGDVYEQYF.

In nucleotides, the CDR3 is TGTGCCAGCAGCTTGCAGTGGAATGAGCAGTTCTTC. Protein: CASSLQWNEQFF. V usage is TRBV7-2 and J usage is TRBJ2-1, with D uncertain. The CDR3 runs 12 residues. V dropped 3 bases and J dropped 7 bases, with 7 bases sitting between them. The germline gives CDR1 SGHTA, CDR2 FQGNSA.

This clone was seen more than once but under ten times. The chain is built from TRBV7-9 and TRBJ1-1, with 7 bases matching TRBD1. CDR1 and CDR2 (germline): SEHNR, FQNEAQ (reference sequence). V shed 5 bases, J shed 0 bases, and the junction held 3 bases outside the gene matches. This CDR3 is built from 14 residues. CDR3 sequence (DNA): TGTGCCAGCAGCCCAGGGGGGTTGAACACTGAAGCTTTCTTT. Amino acid sequence: CASSPGGLNTEAFF.

This sequence joins TRBV6-5 and TRBJ1-5; D perhaps matches TRBD1 (5 bases). With 5 bases removed from V and 5 bases from J, the gap between germline ends came to 16 bases. The CDR3 totals 15 residues. Germline V CDR1 and CDR2: MNHEY, SVGAGI. The CDR3 spells CASSPSRQGYQPQHF. The CDR3 DNA reads TGTGCCAGCAGTCCCTCGAGGCAGGGATATCAGCCCCAGCATTTT.

V gene TRBV3-1 (or the pseudogene TRBV3-2) combines with J gene TRBJ1-3; TRBD1 might be the D (6 bases). Germline V gene sequence: CDR1 LGHDT, CDR2 YNNKEL (reference sequence). The CDR3 runs to 17 residues. Trimming removed 1 base at V and 0 bases at J, with 13 bases between. The CDR3 DNA follows: TGTGCCAGCAGCCAAGGAGGGGGGCCCGGCTCTGGAAACACCATATATTTT. It yields the protein CASSQGGGPGSGNTIYF.

This clone came up a few times. The chain combines TRBV11-1 with TRBJ2-1, with D unresolved. CDR1 SGHAT and CDR2 FQDESV come from the germline V gene (reference sequence). V lost 4 bases and J 8 bases, leaving 9 bases between the germline ends. This CDR3 comprises 12 residues. CDR3 coding DNA: TGTGCCAGCAGCTACGATCGGTATGAGCAGTTCTTC. Translation gives CASSYDRYEQFF. The variable domain in full, with the rest retrieved from reference TRBV11-1 and TRBJ2-1, is EAEVAQSPRYKITEKSQAVAFWCDPISGHATLYWYRQILGQGPELLVQFQDESVVDDSQLPKDRFSAERLKGVDSTLKIQPAELGDSAMYLCASSYDRYEQFFGPGTRLTVL.

The chain links TRBV6-5 to TRBJ1-3, with TRBD1 matching 10 bases. CDR3 size: 14 residues. V lost 6 bases, J lost 2 bases, and 1 base stayed unmatched. The germline CDR1 and CDR2 sequences are MNHEY and SVGAGI. This chain's CDR3 is CASSGTGAGNTIYF. CDR3 DNA: TGTGCCAGCAGCGGGACAGGGGCTGGAAACACCATATATTTT.

The chain joins TRBV11-2 to TRBJ2-7; 8 bases are a match to TRBD1. The CDR3 spans 16 residues. In germline, CDR1 is SGHAT, CDR2 FQNNGV. V trimming: 5 bases; J trimming: 4 bases; junction bases outside the gene matches: 13. DNA for the CDR3: TGTGCCAGCAGCGATCCCTCCGGGACAGGTAATTACGAGCAGTACTTC. Protein product: CASSDPSGTGNYEQYF.

This clone was detected once. The chain links TRBV11-1 to TRBJ2-2; D uncertain. Per the germline V gene, CDR1 is SGHAT and CDR2 is FQDESV (reference sequence). The V gene lost 10 bases and the J gene lost 2 bases, with 14 bases spanning the gap. The CDR3 spans 14 residues. This CDR3 is CATRDGLNTGELFF. CDR3 in DNA: TGTGCCACCAGAGACGGGCTAAACACCGGGGAGCTGTTTTTT. The variable domain in full, with the rest retrieved from reference TRBV11-1 and TRBJ2-2, is EAEVAQSPRYKITEKSQAVAFWCDPISGHATLYWYRQILGQGPELLVQFQDESVVDDSQLPKDRFSAERLKGVDSTLKIQPAELGDSAMYLCATRDGLNTGELFFGEGSRLTVL.

This CDR3 is CASSSPQGRLQTDTQYF. The CDR3 DNA reads TGTGCCAGCAGCAGCCCCCAGGGGCGATTACAGACAGATACGCAGTATTTT. The rearrangement links TRBV11-2 to TRBJ2-3, with TRBD1 as a possible D gene (6 bases). Germline assignment: CDR1 SGHAT and CDR2 FQNNGV. This CDR3 is 17 amino acids long. Trimming took off 5 bases at V and 3 bases at J, with 21 bases between the two ends.

This rearrangement joins TRBV6-5 to TRBJ1-3; unclear D gene. V was clipped by 3 bases and J by 0 bases, with 9 bases between them. The CDR3 contains 15 residues. Germline V gives CDR1 MNHEY, CDR2 SVGAGI. The CDR3 loop reads CASSYMRDSGNTIYF. The CDR3 nucleotides are TGTGCCAGCAGTTATATGCGGGACTCTGGAAACACCATATATTTT.

This chain joins TRBV2 and TRBJ1-2, with D hard to call. The germline V gene has CDR1 SNHLY and CDR2 FYNNEI. V lost 1 base, J lost 0 bases, and 9 bases lay in between. The CDR3 covers 15 residues. CDR3 sequence reads: CASSEVGPANYGYTF. The CDR3 DNA reads as TGTGCCAGCAGTGAAGTTGGTCCTGCTAACTATGGCTACACCTTC.

The chain joins TRBV3-1 (or the pseudogene TRBV3-2) to TRBJ1-4; no clear D. V gave up 4 bases and J gave up 4 bases, with 7 bases separating them. The CDR3 contains 13 residues. Germline values: CDR1 LGHDT, CDR2 YNNKEL (reference sequence). DNA for the CDR3: TGTGCCAGCAGCCTACAGCATAATGAAAAACTGTTTTTT. Its protein product is CASSLQHNEKLFF.

The rearrangement links TRBV5-5 to TRBJ1-5; D unclear. Trimming left V 1 base short and J 4 bases short, with 15 bases between. This CDR3 has 16 residues. Germline CDR1 is SGHKS and CDR2 is YYEKEE (reference sequence). The CDR3 bases are TGTGCCAGCAGCTTGCAAGGCGAGGTGAGGAATCAGCCCCAGCATTTT. Protein product: CASSLQGEVRNQPQHF.

This clone was seen only once. The CDR3 region is CASSQDSSPRNYEQYF. The DNA of the CDR3 is TGTGCCAGCAGCCAAGATTCGAGTCCCCGGAACTACGAGCAGTACTTC. The chain has TRBV4-2 and TRBJ2-7; D gene uncertain. Germline CDR1 reads LGHNA; CDR2 reads YNFKEQ. The CDR3 runs 16 residues. V lost 0 bases and J 3 bases, leaving 15 bases between the germline ends.

The chain couples TRBV6-6 to TRBJ2-2, with a weak D call TRBD1 (6 bases). Trimming left V 4 bases short and J 4 bases short, with 7 bases between. The germline CDR1 and CDR2 sequences are MNHNY and SVGAGI (reference sequence). The CDR3 contains 13 residues. The CDR3 region has the DNA TGTGCCAGCAGTTCCAGGGGCACCGGGGAGCTGTTTTTT. Its translation: CASSSRGTGELFF.

V is TRBV5-1 and J is TRBJ1-1; no definite D call. The V and J ends lost 4 bases and 0 bases respectively, with 10 bases between them. The CDR3 length is 14 residues. CDR1 and CDR2 from the germline V gene are SGHRS and YFSETQ. CDR3 in DNA: TGCGCCAGCAGCCCGACGGGTATGAACACTGAAGCTTTCTTT. Protein sequence: CASSPTGMNTEAFF.